This passage covers 13 T cell receptor beta chains from one sample sequenced in a study of CD8 T cells in Susac syndrome. When the RNA was reverse transcribed, random hexamers were used with an input of roughly 0.45 to 1 ug. From the immunoSEQ multiplex PCR reads, TCRdb called clonotypes with MiXCR, one entry per CDR3 protein. The sample records some 240,000 distinct CDR3 sequences, about 96% being singletons. The sample taken for sequencing was CD4+ T cells from PBMCs. The receptors shown here come from a human donor with Susac syndrome.

The chain is built from TRBV18 and TRBJ2-7; 9 nucleotides agree with TRBD1. This CDR3 is 16 amino acids long. CDR1 is KGHSH, CDR2 LQKENI, per germline. The junction had 11 bases not matched to a gene; V was cut back by 3 bases and J by 5 bases. CDR3 DNA: TGTGCCAGCTCACCGAAATTGGGGACAGGGCAGGACGAGCAGTACTTC. Translated, it gives CASSPKLGTGQDEQYF.

The V and J genes are TRBV7-9 and TRBJ2-7; the D gene is possibly TRBD2 (6 bases). From germline, CDR1 is SEHNR and CDR2 FQNEAQ (reference sequence). Trimming removed 0 bases at V and 9 bases at J, with 18 bases between. The CDR3 contains 15 residues. The CDR3 DNA reads TGTGCCAGCAGCTTAGCGGCGGGGCAATCTTTTGGGCAGTACTTC. This sequence encodes CASSLAAGQSFGQYF.

The chain is built from TRBV29-1 and TRBJ2-7; 8 bases are shared with TRBD2. The CDR3 consists of 14 residues. The V gene end was trimmed by 6 bases and the J gene end by 0 bases; junction bases not matched to a gene: 7. Germline loops: CDR1 SQVTM, CDR2 ANQGSEA. CDR3 protein: CSVRTSWSSYEQYF. CDR3 sequence (DNA): TGCAGCGTGCGGACTAGCTGGAGCTCCTACGAGCAGTACTTC.

This rearrangement joins TRBV11-2 to TRBJ2-2; D possibly matches TRBD1 or TRBD2 (6 bases each). There are 15 residues in the CDR3. Trimming stripped 5 bases from V and 4 bases from J, with 14 bases between. The germline CDR1 and CDR2 sequences are SGHAT and FQNNGV. The CDR3 protein is CASSARGRATGELFF. CDR3 coding DNA: TGTGCCAGCAGCGCACGGGGGCGGGCCACCGGGGAGCTGTTTTTT.

The chain recombines TRBV4-2 with TRBJ2-1; 12 bases agree with TRBD2. J was trimmed by 6 bases and V by 1 base; bases with no gene match: 1. The CDR3 has 15 residues. CDR1 is LGHNA, CDR2 YNFKEQ, per germline. CDR3 residues: CASSQASGRANEQFF. In DNA, the CDR3 is TGTGCCAGCAGCCAAGCTAGCGGGAGGGCCAATGAGCAGTTCTTC.

CDR3 nucleotide sequence: TGCAGCGGAGGGACAGGGGGCGAGCAGTACTTC. Translated, it gives CSGGTGGEQYF. The chain employs TRBV29-1 and TRBJ2-7; 11 positions match TRBD1. In germline, CDR1 is SQVTM, CDR2 ANQGSEA. There are 11 residues in the CDR3. V lost 7 bases to trimming and J lost 6 bases; unmatched junction nucleotides: 2.

The CDR3: CASSTGQGAGGELFF. In DNA form, the CDR3 reads TGTGCCAGCAGTACGGGACAGGGGGCCGGCGGGGAGCTGTTTTTT. The chain combines TRBV28 with TRBJ2-2; TRBD1 matches at 12 bases. The V gene end was trimmed by 5 bases and the J gene end by 7 bases; junction bases not matched to a gene: 5. Germline V gene data show CDR1 as MDHEN and CDR2 as SYDVKM. The CDR3 runs 15 residues.

This clonotype is a singleton in its sample. J is TRBJ2-2 and V is TRBV12-3 or TRBV12-4; D remains unclear. The CDR3 consists of 13 residues. The ends were cut back, 3 bases at V and 4 bases at J, with 6 bases in the middle. The CDR3 DNA is TGTGCCAGCAGTTTTCTCCTCACCGGGGAGCTGTTTTTT. Protein sequence: CASSFLLTGELFF.

The chain recombines TRBV30 with TRBJ2-4; TRBD1 matches 10 bases. Germline V gene sequence: CDR1 GTSNPN, CDR2 SVGIG (reference sequence). The J segment lost 1 base and the V segment lost 0 bases, leaving 9 bases of the junction unmatched. The CDR3 has 18 amino acids. The CDR3 sequence is CAWSVPGTGVLAKNIQYF. DNA of the CDR3: TGTGCCTGGAGTGTACCAGGGACAGGGGTTTTGGCCAAAAACATTCAGTACTTC.

V is TRBV29-1 and J is TRBJ1-1, with 7 bases fitting TRBD1. The J segment lost 1 base and the V segment lost 2 bases, leaving 7 bases of the junction unmatched. This CDR3 spans 15 amino acids. Germline assignment: CDR1 SQVTM and CDR2 ANQGSEA. The CDR3: CSVEIQGTANTEAFF. The CDR3 bases are TGCAGCGTTGAAATCCAAGGGACAGCGAACACTGAAGCTTTCTTT. The full variable domain, completed using reference TRBV29-1 and TRBJ1-1, is SAVISQKPSRDICQRGTSLTIQCQVDSQVTMMFWYRQQPGQSLTLIATANQGSEATYESGFVIDKFPISRPNLTFSTLTVSNMSPEDSSIYLCSVEIQGTANTEAFFGQGTRLTVV.

J is TRBJ2-7 and V is TRBV29-1; 12 bases are a match to TRBD1. Germline loops: CDR1 SQVTM, CDR2 ANQGSEA. Trimming removed 7 bases from V and 1 base from J; junction bases left unmatched: 23. CDR3 length: 20 residues. DNA of the CDR3: TGCAGCGGGACTGTGAAACCGGGACAGGGGGCTCGGATAGTTTCCTACGAGCAGTACTTC. This translates into CSGTVKPGQGARIVSYEQYF.

The V call is TRBV30, the J call TRBJ1-1; 7 nucleotides line up with TRBD1. V shed 3 bases and J 4 bases; nucleotides not matched to a gene: 20. The CDR3 is made up of 18 amino acids. Germline V gene data show CDR1 as GTSNPN and CDR2 as SVGIG (reference sequence). The CDR3 protein is CAWRVDIRYRGVGTEAFF. The CDR3 nucleotides read TGTGCCTGGAGGGTTGACATAAGATACAGGGGTGTGGGCACTGAAGCTTTCTTT.

The V and J genes are TRBV29-1 and TRBJ1-1, with no clear D. Trimming took off 6 bases at V and 0 bases at J, with 5 bases between the two ends. The CDR3 runs to 11 residues. In germline, CDR1 is SQVTM, CDR2 ANQGSEA. CDR3 sequence reads: CSVQMNTEAFF. DNA for the CDR3: TGCAGCGTGCAGATGAACACTGAAGCTTTCTTT.